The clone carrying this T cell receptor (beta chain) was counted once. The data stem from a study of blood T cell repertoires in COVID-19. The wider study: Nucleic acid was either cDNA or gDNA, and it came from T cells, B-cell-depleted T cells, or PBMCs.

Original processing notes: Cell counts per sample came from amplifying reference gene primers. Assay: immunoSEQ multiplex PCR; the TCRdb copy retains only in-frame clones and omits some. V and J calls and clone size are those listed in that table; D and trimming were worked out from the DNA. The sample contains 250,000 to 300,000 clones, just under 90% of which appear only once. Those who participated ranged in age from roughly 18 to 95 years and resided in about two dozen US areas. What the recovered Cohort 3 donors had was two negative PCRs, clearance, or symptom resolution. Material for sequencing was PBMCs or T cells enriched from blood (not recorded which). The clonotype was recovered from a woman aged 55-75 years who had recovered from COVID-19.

CDR3 DNA sequence: TGTGCCAGCTCACCTACTAGTGGCTCTGGGGCCAACGTCCTGACTTTC. Amino acids: CASSPTSGSGANVLTF. The V gene is TRBV18, the J gene TRBJ2-6; D is perhaps TRBD2 (5 bases). CDR3 length: 16 amino acids. V shed 3 bases and J shed 0 bases, with 9 bases lying between them. Germline assignment: CDR1 KGHSH and CDR2 LQKENI.